Shown below are 16 T cell receptor beta chains from a single sample sequenced in a study of T cells in Graves' hyperthyroidism and ophthalmopathy. TCR beta CDR3 regions were amplified from RNA transcripts. The HTBI set primed first-round TCR CDR3 RT-PCR. TCRdb re-called the multiplex PCR reads through MiXCR, storing one row per CDR3 protein. This sample carries hundreds of thousands of distinct CDR3 sequences, roughly 46% of them seen once, and the ten largest clones take just over 8%. Sequenced sample: peripheral blood or thyroid tissue (not recorded which). The receptors here all came from a young woman with Graves' hyperthyroidism.

J is TRBJ2-7 and V is TRBV7-3, with 9 bases that match TRBD2. CDR1 is SGHTA, CDR2 FQGTGA, per germline. V shed 5 bases, J shed 0 bases, and the junction held 8 bases outside the gene matches. This CDR3 spans 16 amino acids. CDR3 in DNA: TGTGCCAGCAGCCCAGGGGTGACTAGCGGCTCCTACGAGCAGTACTTC. Translating gives CASSPGVTSGSYEQYF.

This clonotype was recorded a few times. The chain combines TRBV7-8 with TRBJ1-4; perhaps TRBD1 as D (5 bases). CDR3 length: 17 amino acids. Trimming removed 5 bases at V and 4 bases at J, with 20 bases between. In germline, CDR1 is SGHVS, CDR2 FQNEAQ. DNA for the CDR3: TGTGCCAGCAGCCCCCGACCCGGGACGGCCAATAATGAAAAACTGTTTTTT. Translation: CASSPRPGTANNEKLFF.

The chain links TRBV2 to TRBJ2-3; D uncertain. CDR1 and CDR2 from the germline V gene are SNHLY and FYNNEI. CDR3 length equals 12 residues. V was cut by 3 bases and J by 6 bases, with 7 bases left in between. The CDR3 DNA sequence: TGTGCCAGCAGTGATCTAGGGGATACGCAGTATTTT. Protein sequence: CASSDLGDTQYF.

The V and J genes are TRBV7-9 and TRBJ1-6, with D hard to call. Trimming cost V 2 bases and J 7 bases, with 6 bases left between them. The CDR3 spans 13 residues. Germline lookup yields CDR1 SEHNR and CDR2 FQNEAQ (reference sequence). CDR3 DNA: TGTGCCAGCAGCTTACGCCGGAATTCACCCCTCCACTTT. Amino acid sequence: CASSLRRNSPLHF.

Written as DNA, the CDR3 is TGCAGTGTAACCCCAACCCCTGGAAACACCATATATTTT. Translation gives CSVTPTPGNTIYF. The V call is TRBV29-1, the J call TRBJ1-3, with D unresolved. The CDR3 contains 13 residues. The germline CDR1 and CDR2 sequences are SQVTM and ANQGSEA.

A remark on this clonotype: With a much larger clone just one base away, this may be a read error. The V call is TRBV12-3 or TRBV12-4, the J call TRBJ1-1; D unclear. With 6 bases removed from V and 3 bases from J, the gap between germline ends came to 5 bases. There are 11 residues in the CDR3. The CDR3 region has the DNA TGTGCCAGCAGGGAGCACACTGAAGCTTTCTTT. Amino acids: CASREHTEAFF.

The chain has TRBV14 and TRBJ2-6; a weak D match, TRBD1 (5 bases). Trimming left V 0 bases short and J 1 base short, with 10 bases between. There are 17 residues in the CDR3. In germline, CDR1 is SGHDN, CDR2 FVKESK. In DNA, the CDR3 is TGTGCCAGCAGCCAAGAAGCAGGGTGGTCTGGGGCCAACGTCCTGACTTTC. It encodes CASSQEAGWSGANVLTF.

The V and J genes are TRBV7-8 and TRBJ2-5; a weak D match, TRBD1 (5 bases). Germline V gene lookup returns CDR1 SGHVS and CDR2 FQNEAQ. CDR3 size: 13 residues. With 7 bases removed from V and 4 bases from J, the gap between germline ends came to 13 bases. The CDR3 loop is CASNLWGRETQYF. The CDR3 DNA sequence: TGTGCCAGCAACCTCTGGGGCCGAGAGACCCAGTACTTC.

The genes are TRBV25-1 and TRBJ2-7, with D unresolved. The V gene lost 1 base and the J gene lost 6 bases, with 7 bases spanning the gap. The germline V gene encodes CDR1 MGHDK and CDR2 SYGVNS. The CDR3 loop spans 12 amino acids. The CDR3 is CASSEFGREQYF. In DNA, the CDR3 is TGTGCCAGCAGTGAATTTGGGCGCGAGCAGTACTTC.

This clonotype was counted a few times. This rearrangement joins TRBV9 to TRBJ2-5, with D unresolved. CDR3 length: 14 amino acids. Germline V lookup: CDR1 SGDLS, CDR2 YYNGEE. The V gene lost 4 bases and the J gene lost 5 bases, with 15 bases spanning the gap. The CDR3 spells CASSSFPAEETQYF. CDR3 in DNA: TGTGCCAGCAGCTCCTTCCCGGCCGAGGAGACCCAGTACTTC.

Remarks on this clonotype: The missing conserved phenylalanine or tryptophan at the end of this CDR3 makes a read error likely. This chain connects TRBV7-3 to TRBJ1-1; D ambiguous. Deletions cut 6 bases from V and 0 bases from J, with 11 bases between. The CDR3 sequence is 14 residues long. Germline CDR1 and CDR2: SGHTA and FQGTGA. CDR3 sequence: CASSVDGVNTEAFL. CDR3 DNA sequence: TGTGCCAGCAGTGTTGATGGGGTGAACACTGAAGCTTTCCTT.

The chain couples TRBV7-6 to TRBJ2-3; perhaps D is TRBD1 or TRBD2 (5 bases each). Germline V gene lookup returns CDR1 SGHVS and CDR2 FNYEAQ. Trimming removed 5 bases at V and 2 bases at J, with 17 bases between. The CDR3 runs 16 residues. CDR3 coding DNA: TGTGCCAGCAGCCCCTTGCCCGGGACGGTCACAGATACGCAGTATTTT. Translating it yields CASSPLPGTVTDTQYF.

This clonotype appeared a few times. The rearrangement uses TRBV20-1 and TRBJ1-5, with TRBD1 identical over 9 bases. In germline, CDR1 is DFQATT, CDR2 SNEGSKA (reference sequence). The CDR3 consists of 14 residues. V trimming: 3 bases; J trimming: 9 bases; junction bases outside the gene matches: 9. CDR3 DNA: TGCAGTGCTAGTAGGGACAGGGCCGGTGGGCCCCAGCATTTT. Translating it yields CSASRDRAGGPQHF.

The V gene is TRBV20-1, the J gene TRBJ2-7; unclear D gene. From germline, CDR1 is DFQATT and CDR2 SNEGSKA (reference sequence). Trimming left V 5 bases short and J 5 bases short, with 16 bases between. The CDR3 sequence is 13 residues long. The CDR3 coding sequence is TGCAGTGCTGGGTCTAGGGAAGGGAACGAGCAGTACTTC. Protein product: CSAGSREGNEQYF.

This clonotype occurred a few times. The CDR3 sequence: CASIQSQALNTEAFF. The CDR3 bases are TGTGCCAGCATCCAAAGTCAGGCTCTGAACACTGAAGCTTTCTTT. The rearrangement joins TRBV2 to TRBJ1-1, with D uncertain. The V and J ends lost 7 bases and 0 bases respectively, with 15 bases between them. This CDR3 has 15 residues. The germline gives CDR1 SNHLY, CDR2 FYNNEI.

About this clonotype itself: This may arise from a read error, as a much more abundant clone is one base away. The chain employs TRBV12-5 and TRBJ2-7; D may correspond to TRBD1 or TRBD2 (5 bases each). The CDR3 is 13 amino acids. Germline CDR1 LGHNT, CDR2 FRNRAP. The CDR3 sequence is CASSRGFTYEQYF. Here the CDR3 DNA reads TGTGCCAGCAGCCGGGGCTTTACCTACGAGCAGTACTTC.